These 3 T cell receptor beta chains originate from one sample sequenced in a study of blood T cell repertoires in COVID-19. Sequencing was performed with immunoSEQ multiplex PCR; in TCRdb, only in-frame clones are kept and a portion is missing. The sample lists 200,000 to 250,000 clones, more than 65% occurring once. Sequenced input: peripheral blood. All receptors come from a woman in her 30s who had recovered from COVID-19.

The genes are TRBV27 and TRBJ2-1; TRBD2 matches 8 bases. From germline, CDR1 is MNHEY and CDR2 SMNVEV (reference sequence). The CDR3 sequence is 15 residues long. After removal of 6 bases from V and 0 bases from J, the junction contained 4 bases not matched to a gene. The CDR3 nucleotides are TGTGCCAGCAGAGCCGGGACTAGCTCCTACAATGAGCAGTTCTTC. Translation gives CASRAGTSSYNEQFF.

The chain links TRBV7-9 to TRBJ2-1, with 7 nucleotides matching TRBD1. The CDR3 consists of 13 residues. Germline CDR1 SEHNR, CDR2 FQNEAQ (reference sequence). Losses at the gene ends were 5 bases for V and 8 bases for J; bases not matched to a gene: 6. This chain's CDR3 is CASSAMTGHEQFF. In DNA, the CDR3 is TGTGCCAGCAGCGCTATGACAGGGCATGAGCAGTTCTTC.

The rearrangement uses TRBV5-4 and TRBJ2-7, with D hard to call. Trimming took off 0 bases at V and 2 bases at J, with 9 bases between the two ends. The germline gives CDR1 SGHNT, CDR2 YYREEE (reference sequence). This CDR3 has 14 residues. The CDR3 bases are TGTGCCAGCAGCTTGGGGGTCGGAGCCTACGAGCAGTACTTC. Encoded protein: CASSLGVGAYEQYF.